The T cell receptor (beta chain) described here comes from a study of beta chain features in type 1 diabetes. The V gene's germline CDR1 is LNHDA and CDR2 SQIVND (reference sequence). The CDR3 consists of 13 residues. V was shortened by 6 bases and J by 4 bases, with 12 bases between the two germline ends. Expressed TCRB transcripts were sequenced because the isolated RNA had all been reverse transcribed beforehand. The data were produced by immunoSEQ multiplex PCR, yet TCRdb's version contains in-frame clones alone and is incomplete. Among more than 20,000 clones, almost 70% were seen once, and the ten largest hold over 2%.

V and J are TRBV19 and TRBJ1-1; possible D gene TRBD1, 6 bases. The sequenced sample consisted of Tregs from blood. The origin of this receptor is a woman between 35 and 50 years old in good health. CDR3 sequence reads: CASRSTGSTEAFF. The DNA of the CDR3 is TGTGCCAGTAGATCCACAGGGAGCACTGAAGCTTTCTTT. Variable domain in full (rest from reference TRBV19 and TRBJ1-1): DGGITQSPKYLFRKEGQNVTLSCEQNLNHDAMYWYRQDPGQGLRLIYYSQIVNDFQKGDIAEGYSVSREKKESFPLTVTSAQKNPTAFYLCASRSTGSTEAFFGQGTRLTVV.